This TCR beta chain was sequenced for a study of blood T cell repertoires in COVID-19. Authors' processing steps: Researchers report that nucleated cell counts were estimated from reference gene primer amplification. Assay: immunoSEQ multiplex PCR; the TCRdb copy retains only in-frame clones and omits some. That table furnishes V, J and clone size, whereas the DNA furnished D and trimming. The table lists some 200,000 clones, roughly four fifths of them singletons. CDR1 MNHEY and CDR2 SVGAGI come from the germline V gene. V was pared by 6 bases and J by 4 bases, with 4 bases between. The CDR3 is made up of 11 amino acids.

This clonotype was obtained from a woman aged 30 to 39 who had recovered from COVID-19. The sequencing input was peripheral blood. V usage is TRBV6-5 and J usage is TRBJ2-1; D ambiguous. The CDR3 DNA reads TGTGCCAGCAGAACTTACAATGAGCAGTTCTTC. Translation gives CASRTYNEQFF.